What follows is one T cell receptor beta chain and its context. The antigen is undetermined. The sample is drawn from a study of T-cell memory formation after mild COVID-19. Study observations and caveats: Among contracting clones, CD4+ were mainly CM/EM and CD8+ enriched in EMRA.

MiXCR was run by TCRdb on the 5' RACE reads, yielding one entry per CDR3 protein. The sample lists 300,000 to 400,000 distinct CDR3 sequences; 13% were seen once. Trimming removed 1 base from V and 2 bases from J, with 13 bases in between. The CDR3 totals 15 residues. From germline, CDR1 is SGHRS and CDR2 YFSETQ. This clonotype was sampled from a man aged 18 to 29 who had mild COVID-19 (a few samples of this study predate the infection). Cell type and time point are not known. The rearrangement links TRBV5-1 to TRBJ2-7, with D tentatively TRBD1 or TRBD2 (5 bases each). Sequenced: PBMCs or a T cell subset sorted from them (not recorded which). This chain's CDR3 is CASSLHGTETYEQYF. The CDR3 region has the DNA TGCGCCAGCAGCTTGCACGGGACGGAGACCTACGAGCAGTACTTC.